This T cell receptor beta chain was captured in a study of T cell responses to AZD1222 COVID-19 vaccine. The assay was immunoSEQ multiplex PCR, and TCRdb's table has in-frame clones only and misses some. The sample records some 95,000 clones, around 89% being singletons. With V trimmed by 2 bases and J by 3 bases, 8 bases remained unmatched. This CDR3 region has 16 residues. Germline CDR1 is SGHRS and CDR2 is YFSETQ. The sequence derives from an adult who received the AZD1222 COVID-19 vaccine. This specimen was peripheral blood, taken 28 days after the second AZD1222 dose. The V call is TRBV5-1, the J call TRBJ2-7; 10 bases agree with TRBD1. CDR3 region: CASSFGGTGVSYEQYF. The CDR3 nucleotides read TGCGCCAGCAGCTTTGGTGGGACAGGGGTGAGCTACGAGCAGTACTTC.